The entry that follows covers one T cell receptor (beta chain) sequence. The data are from a study of blood T cell repertoires in COVID-19. As for the study in general: COVID-19 samples collected from the United States, Italy and Spain covered acute and convalescent phases. T cells, B-cell-depleted T cells, or PBMCs supplied cDNA or gDNA.

In the original processing: The assay estimated nucleated cells by amplifying reference gene primers. Clones were read by immunoSEQ multiplex PCR, and TCRdb kept only the in-frame ones, dropping some. The V and J calls and the clone size are those of that table, but D and trimming were determined from the DNA. The sample lists 85,000 to 95,000 clones, approximately 75% occurring once. V was shortened by 5 bases and J by 7 bases, with 19 bases between the two germline ends. This CDR3 comprises 14 residues. The germline V gene encodes CDR1 SGHRS and CDR2 YFSETQ. Sample: peripheral blood. The chain joins TRBV5-1 to TRBJ2-7, with TRBD1 as a possible D gene (5 bases). The receptor was derived from a woman older than 75 with acute or convalescent COVID-19. CDR3 loop: CASRGAGPTLEQYF. The CDR3 DNA sequence: TGCGCCAGCAGAGGGGCAGGGCCCACCCTGGAGCAGTACTTC. Variable domain in full (rest from reference TRBV5-1 and TRBJ2-7): KAGVTQTPRYLIKTRGQQVTLSCSPISGHRSVSWYQQTPGQGLQFLFEYFSETQRNKGNFPGRFSGRQFSNSRSEMNVSTLELGDSALYLCASRGAGPTLEQYFGPGTRLTVT.